Listed below are T cell receptor beta chains from one sample, sequenced in a study of blood T cell repertoires in COVID-19. Profiling relied on immunoSEQ multiplex PCR, and the TCRdb table lists in-frame clones only, not all of them. Seen here are about 210,000 clones, about 87% observed once, and the top ten hold 10%. The sample was PBMCs or T cells enriched from blood (not recorded which). The receptor set was obtained from a man aged 18 to 35 with acute COVID-19. Both conserved end residues are part of each CDR3. D genes are given only for firm matches. Size tells how often a clone was seen (once, few, many) or the class of an expanded clone, and some rows leave it out.

j_call | clone_size | v_call | cdr3_length | d_call | cdr3_nt | cdr3_aa
TRBJ1-5 | once | TRBV7-9 | 13 | NA | TGTGCCAGCAGCTCTGAGGGCGATCAGCCCCAGCATTTT | CASSSEGDQPQHF
TRBJ1-1 | NA | TRBV2 | 13 | TRBD1 | TGTGCCAGCAGCCCGACAGGGTGGACTGAAGCTTTCTTT | CASSPTGWTEAFF
TRBJ2-1 | NA | TRBV12-1 | 19 | NA | TGTGCCAGCAGCCCATCGGGACTAGCGGAAACGAGCTCCTACAATGAGCAGTTCTTC | CASSPSGLAETSSYNEQFF
TRBJ2-1 | NA | TRBV7-9 | 17 | TRBD2 | TGTGCCAGCAGCCCTCCCATCCGGACTAGCGGAGCAAATGAGCAGTTCTTC | CASSPPIRTSGANEQFF
TRBJ2-5 | NA | TRBV10-3 | 16 | TRBD1 | TGTGCCATCAGCGGACAGGGGGCGGCCATCCGGGAGACCCAGTACTTC | CAISGQGAAIRETQYF
TRBJ1-6 | NA | TRBV5-5 | 13 | NA | TGTGCCAGCAGCTCCGGGAAGCGTCCACCCCTCCACTTT | CASSSGKRPPLHF
TRBJ1-4 | few | TRBV11-3 | 13 | NA | TGTGCCAGCAGCGTGCAGGGTTACGAAAAACTGTTTTTT | CASSVQGYEKLFF
TRBJ2-3 | once | TRBV18 | 15 | TRBD2 | TGTGCCAGCTCACCACTAGCGGGGGGCACAGATACGCAGTATTTT | CASSPLAGGTDTQYF
TRBJ1-1 | NA | TRBV3-1/TRBV3-2 | 13 | NA | TGTGCCACTAGGGGACTTTTGAACACTGAAGCTTTCTTT | CATRGLLNTEAFF
TRBJ1-1 | NA | TRBV7-9 | 11 | NA | TGTGCCAGCACCTCTTTCACTGAAGCTTTCTTT | CASTSFTEAFF
TRBJ2-3 | NA | TRBV5-1 | 16 | TRBD2 | TGCGCCAGCAGCCTGACCGGGGAGGGAGGCACAGATACGCAGTATTTT | CASSLTGEGGTDTQYF
TRBJ2-2 | once | TRBV12-3/TRBV12-4 | 13 | NA | TGTGCCAGCAGTTTGAGGAGCACCGGGGAGCTGTTTTTT | CASSLRSTGELFF
TRBJ2-3 | NA | TRBV20-1 | 14 | TRBD2 | TGCAGTGCTAGTTTCATAGCGGGAACAGATACGCAGTATTTT | CSASFIAGTDTQYF
TRBJ2-1 | NA | TRBV7-9 | 16 | NA | TGTGCCAGCAGCTTAGAGTACAGGTACCCGTACAATGAGCAGTTCTTC | CASSLEYRYPYNEQFF
TRBJ2-1 | NA | TRBV4-1 | 13 | NA | TGCGCCAGCAGCCAAGAGATCGGGCGGGAATCATTCTTC | CASSQEIGRESFF
TRBJ1-2 | NA | TRBV18 | 14 | TRBD1 | TGTGCCAGCTCACCTGGGGACAGAGCCTATGGCTACACCTTC | CASSPGDRAYGYTF